This T cell receptor (beta chain) was captured in a study of cytomegalovirus exposure and HLA in healthy donors. Whole-study results and caveats: A later analysis appeared to link common viral pathogens to several of the most significant clusters. The study designated 150 or so TCR beta chains cytomegalovirus-associated.

Primers included in the PCR were 60 Vbeta and 13 Jbeta primers. Some clones are missing from TCRdb's copy, which holds only in-frame ones; the method was immunoSEQ multiplex PCR. The profile covers 97,000 or so clones, with roughly a tenth appearing a single time and 4.5% to 6% taken by the ten largest. This clone was picked up a small number of times. Its specificity is unknown. This CDR3 spans 16 amino acids. V gave up 4 bases and J gave up 0 bases; unmatched junction bases: 6. The clonotype originates from a man aged 45 to 65 in good health and CMV-seropositive. Sequencing was carried out using PBMCs. V and J are TRBV5-7 and TRBJ1-3; 8 positions match TRBD1. TRBV5-7 carries the ORF label, with uncertain function. CDR3 DNA: TGTGCCAGCAGCCCGGGACAGGTAGCCTCTGGAAACACCATATATTTT. This codes for CASSPGQVASGNTIYF.